This T cell receptor (beta chain) came from a study of T cell repertoires in cytomegalovirus infection (dated by TCRdb to between 2018 and 2021). The study in broad terms: Because public TCR beta signatures pointed to carriage of CMV infection together with the matching HLA type, the HLA type of each donor mattered for the analysis.

Overall study results and their limits: In both this cohort and an independent cohort of some 370 donors, the cumulative frequency of public TCR beta family members distinguished carriers of CMV infection plus the relevant HLA type. The ex vivo response was dominated by HLA-C-restricted CMV-specific TCR beta clonotypes, which also provided the single most frequent clonotype in two of eight donors.

The junction shows trimming of 3 bases on V and 2 bases on J, plus 16 bases between the germline ends. CDR1 and CDR2 are read off the germline V gene (reference sequence) as MNHEY and SMNVEV. Its CDR3 holds 16 amino acids, cysteine through phenylalanine. Only the CDR3 region is kept as DNA, spanning 48 bases read in frame from base 1. Sequencing relied on an Illumina HiSeq 1500. Through fastp at Q25 and MiXCR, TCRdb rebuilt clones from the public reads, retaining in-frame beta chains. Rows with one shared CDR3 protein collapse into an entry with the most common genes and DNA. Counted in this sample were around 320,000 distinct CDR3 sequences; more than 9% of them appeared once. Jointly, the top ten make up 3.5% to 4.5% of the sample. The sample holds many counts of this clonotype. The antigen it binds to is not known. Base qualities are not recorded, but no much larger clone differs from it by a single base.

This TCR derives from a human donor in good health (CMV status not recorded). Some clones in this sample may be carry-over from other donors' samples. The sequenced sample consisted of PBMCs. Here the chain combines TRBV27 and TRBJ1-2, and the D gene may be TRBD1, 5 bases matching. The DNA sequence is as follows: TGTGCCAGCAGTTTTGGCCCGAGCCGGGGGAACTATGGCTACACCTTC. Its coded protein is CASSFGPSRGNYGYTF.